These 7 T cell receptor beta chains share one sample of origin, sequenced in a study of beta chain features in type 1 diabetes listed by TCRdb under 2018. General findings and caveats noted by the study authors: In all four CD4+ subsets, TCRB CDR3 length was moderately but significantly shorter in type 1 diabetes patients.

Their antigens remain unidentified. Library prep was done by the immunoSEQ multiplex PCR assay. All of the isolated RNA was reverse transcribed with the High Capacity cDNA Reverse Transcription Kit, so expressed TCRB transcripts were sequenced. Sourced from immuneACCESS, this table was stored by TCRdb with only in-frame sequences that have V and J called. A share of the clones is absent; for the studies checked, an unresolved V gene accounts for under half, and the remainder has no known explanation. This sample has about 660,000 clones in its table, and around 15% of those were observed once. Nearly 0.04% of the sample goes to the ten largest clones. Sequencing input: naive CD4+ T cells from blood. The label giving this sample's cell subset or site can be read as: true naive CD4+ T cells. These receptors were taken from a man younger than 35 with type 1 diabetes.

As regards this clone: This specimen includes other DNA sequences encoding the same CDR3. CDR3 DNA: TGTGCCAGCAGCTTACGCCCCTGGGAGACCCAGTACTTC. It encodes CASSLRPWETQYF. This chain uses TRBV7-9 with TRBJ2-5; D unresolved. This CDR3 contains 13 residues. From germline, CDR1 is SEHNR and CDR2 FQNEAQ (reference sequence). V lost 2 bases and J lost 5, with 9 bases in between.

CDR3 sequence reads: CASSLAWRQGSFEQYF. CDR3 in DNA: TGTGCCAGCAGCTTAGCCTGGAGACAGGGGTCGTTCGAGCAGTACTTC. This chain uses TRBV7-9 with TRBJ2-7; 8 nucleotides match TRBD1. Germline values: CDR1 SEHNR, CDR2 FQNEAQ (reference sequence). The CDR3 contains 16 residues. V gave up 0 bases and J gave up 6 bases; unmatched junction bases: 10. Supplemented by reference TRBV7-9 and TRBJ2-7, the full variable domain reads DTGVSQNPRHKITKRGQNVTFRCDPISEHNRLYWYRQTLGQGPEFLTYFQNEAQLEKSRLLSDRFSAERPKGSFSTLEIQRTEQGDSAMYLCASSLAWRQGSFEQYFGPGTRLTVT.

V usage is TRBV9 and J usage is TRBJ2-2; possibly TRBD1 for D (5 bases). In germline, CDR1 is SGDLS, CDR2 YYNGEE. V gave up 4 bases and J gave up 7 bases, with 17 bases separating them. CDR3 length: 15 amino acids. Written as DNA, the CDR3 is TGTGCCAGCAGCCCTACCCATTTAAGGGGCGGGGAGCTGTTTTTT. Translating gives CASSPTHLRGGELFF.

The V and J genes are TRBV6-1 and TRBJ2-7; D possibly matches TRBD1 or TRBD2 (5 bases each). CDR3 length: 13 amino acids. CDR1 is MNHNS and CDR2 is SASEGT in the germline V gene. Trimming took off 3 bases at V and 4 bases at J, with 10 bases between the two ends. CDR3 region: CASSELGRYEQYF. Here the CDR3 DNA reads TGTGCCAGCAGTGAGCTGGGACGGTACGAGCAGTACTTC.

This clone was seen only a few times. J is TRBJ2-2 and V is TRBV7-2; D may be TRBD1 (5 bases). This CDR3 comprises 16 residues. The V gene's germline CDR1 is SGHTA and CDR2 FQGNSA. With 10 bases removed from V and 0 bases from J, the gap between germline ends came to 18 bases. The CDR3 region has the DNA TGTGCCAACGGGCGAACGACAGTCCCGAACACCGGGGAGCTGTTTTTT. It yields the protein CANGRTTVPNTGELFF.

This chain connects TRBV29-1 to TRBJ1-2; D perhaps matches TRBD1 (5 bases). The CDR3 loop spans 12 amino acids. Per germline, CDR1 SQVTM and CDR2 ANQGSEA. V lost 4 bases and J 4 bases, leaving 10 bases between the germline ends. The CDR3 nucleotides are TGCAGCGTTGGTATGGGGACCTATGGCTACACCTTC. Translated, it gives CSVGMGTYGYTF.

CDR3 amino acids: CASSATGTPLSDTQYF. For the CDR3, the DNA is TGTGCCAGCAGCGCGACCGGGACTCCACTGTCAGATACGCAGTATTTT. The chain couples TRBV9 to TRBJ2-3, with D perhaps matching TRBD2 (6 bases). The CDR3 spans 16 residues. V lost 3 bases and J 4 bases, leaving 18 bases between the germline ends. The germline gives CDR1 SGDLS, CDR2 YYNGEE.